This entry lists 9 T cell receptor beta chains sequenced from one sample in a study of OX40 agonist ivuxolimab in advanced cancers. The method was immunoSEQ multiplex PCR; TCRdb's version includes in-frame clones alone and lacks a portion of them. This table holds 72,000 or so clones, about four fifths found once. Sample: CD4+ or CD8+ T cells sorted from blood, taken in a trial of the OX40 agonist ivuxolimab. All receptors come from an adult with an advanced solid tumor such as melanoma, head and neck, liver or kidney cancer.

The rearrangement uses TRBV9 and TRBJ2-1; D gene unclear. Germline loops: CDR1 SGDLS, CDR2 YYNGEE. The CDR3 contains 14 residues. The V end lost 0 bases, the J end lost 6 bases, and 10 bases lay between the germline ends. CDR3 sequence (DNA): TGTGCCAGCAGCGTAGCTGCACACCTCAATGAGCAGTTCTTC. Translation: CASSVAAHLNEQFF.

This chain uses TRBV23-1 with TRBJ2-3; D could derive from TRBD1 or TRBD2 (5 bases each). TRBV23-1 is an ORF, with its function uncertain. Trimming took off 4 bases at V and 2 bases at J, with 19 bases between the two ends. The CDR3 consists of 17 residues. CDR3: CASSREGTEVYTDTQYF. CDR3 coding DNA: TGCGCCAGCAGTCGGGAAGGGACGGAGGTCTACACAGATACGCAGTATTTT.

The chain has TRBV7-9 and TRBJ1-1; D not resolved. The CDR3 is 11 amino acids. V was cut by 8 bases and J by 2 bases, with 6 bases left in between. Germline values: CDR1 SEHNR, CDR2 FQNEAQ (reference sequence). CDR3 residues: CASGSNTEAFF. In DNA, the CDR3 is TGTGCCAGCGGGAGCAACACTGAAGCTTTCTTT.

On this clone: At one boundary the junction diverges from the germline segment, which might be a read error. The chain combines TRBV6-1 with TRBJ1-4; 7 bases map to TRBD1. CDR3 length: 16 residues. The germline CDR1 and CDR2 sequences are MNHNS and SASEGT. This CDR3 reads CASSEERTGGREKLFF. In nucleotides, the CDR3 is TGTGCCAGCAGCGAAGAACGGACAGGTGGGCGTGAAAAACTGTTTTTT.

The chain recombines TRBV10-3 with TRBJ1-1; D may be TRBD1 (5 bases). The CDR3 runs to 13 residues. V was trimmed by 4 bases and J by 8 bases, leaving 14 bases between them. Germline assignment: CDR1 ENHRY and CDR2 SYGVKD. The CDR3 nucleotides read TGTGCCATCAGTGGCCGGGATAGGGGAGAAGCTTTCTTT. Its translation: CAISGRDRGEAFF.

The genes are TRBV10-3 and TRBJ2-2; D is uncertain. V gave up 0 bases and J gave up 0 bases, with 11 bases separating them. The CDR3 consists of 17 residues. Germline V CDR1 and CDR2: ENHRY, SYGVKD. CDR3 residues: CAISESRADSNTGELFF. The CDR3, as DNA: TGTGCCATCAGTGAGTCGCGAGCAGACTCGAACACCGGGGAGCTGTTTTTT.

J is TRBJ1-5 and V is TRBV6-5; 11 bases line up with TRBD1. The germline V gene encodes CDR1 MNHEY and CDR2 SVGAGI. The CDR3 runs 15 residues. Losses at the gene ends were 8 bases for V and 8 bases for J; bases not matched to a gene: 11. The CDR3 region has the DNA TGTGCCAGCGGAACGGGACAGGGGGGGCTCAAGCCCCAGCATTTT. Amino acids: CASGTGQGGLKPQHF.

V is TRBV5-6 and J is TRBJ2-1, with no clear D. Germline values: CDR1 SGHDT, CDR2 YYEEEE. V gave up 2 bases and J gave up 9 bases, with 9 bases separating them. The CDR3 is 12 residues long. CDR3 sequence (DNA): TGTGCCAGCAGCTTAAATGAGCGTGAGCAGTTCTTC. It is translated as CASSLNEREQFF.

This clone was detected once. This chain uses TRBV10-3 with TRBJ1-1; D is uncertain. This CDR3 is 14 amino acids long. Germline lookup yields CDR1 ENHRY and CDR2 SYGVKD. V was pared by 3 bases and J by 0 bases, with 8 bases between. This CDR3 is CAISDPGLNTEAFF. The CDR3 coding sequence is TGTGCCATCAGTGACCCCGGCCTGAACACTGAAGCTTTCTTT.